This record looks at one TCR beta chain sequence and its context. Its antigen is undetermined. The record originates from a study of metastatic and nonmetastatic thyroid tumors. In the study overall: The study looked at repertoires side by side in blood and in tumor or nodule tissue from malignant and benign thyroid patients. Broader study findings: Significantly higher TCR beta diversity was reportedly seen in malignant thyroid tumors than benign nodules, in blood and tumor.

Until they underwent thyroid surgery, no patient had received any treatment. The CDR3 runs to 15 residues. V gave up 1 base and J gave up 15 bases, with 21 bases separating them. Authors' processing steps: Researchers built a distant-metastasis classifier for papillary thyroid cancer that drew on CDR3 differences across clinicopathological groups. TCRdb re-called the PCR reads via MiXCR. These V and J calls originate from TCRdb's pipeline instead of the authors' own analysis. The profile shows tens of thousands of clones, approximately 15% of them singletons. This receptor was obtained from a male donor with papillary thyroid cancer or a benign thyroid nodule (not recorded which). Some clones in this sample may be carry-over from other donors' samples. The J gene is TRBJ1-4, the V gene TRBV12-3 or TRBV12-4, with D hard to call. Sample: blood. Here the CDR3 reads CASSLGRATNEKMFF. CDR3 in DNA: TGTGCCAGCAGTTTAGGGCGCGCAACTAATGAGAAAATGTTTTTT.